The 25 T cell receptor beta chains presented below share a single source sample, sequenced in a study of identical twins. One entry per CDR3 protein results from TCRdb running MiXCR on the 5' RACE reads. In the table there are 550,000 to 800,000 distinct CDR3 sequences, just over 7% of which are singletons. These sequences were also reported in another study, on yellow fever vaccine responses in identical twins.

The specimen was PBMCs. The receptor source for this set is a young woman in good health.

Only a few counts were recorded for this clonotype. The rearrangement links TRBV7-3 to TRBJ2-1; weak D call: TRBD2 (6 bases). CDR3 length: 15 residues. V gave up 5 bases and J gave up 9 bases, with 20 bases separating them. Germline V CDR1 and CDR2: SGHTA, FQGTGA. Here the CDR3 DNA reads TGTGCCAGCAGCCTCGGGACTCGCAAACACACTGAGCAGTTCTTC. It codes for CASSLGTRKHTEQFF. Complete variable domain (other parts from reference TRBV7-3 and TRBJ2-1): GAGVSQTPSNKVTEKGKYVELRCDPISGHTALYWYRQSLGQGPEFLIYFQGTGAADDSGLPNDRFFAVRPEGSVSTLKIQRTERGDSAVYLCASSLGTRKHTEQFFGPGTRLTVL.

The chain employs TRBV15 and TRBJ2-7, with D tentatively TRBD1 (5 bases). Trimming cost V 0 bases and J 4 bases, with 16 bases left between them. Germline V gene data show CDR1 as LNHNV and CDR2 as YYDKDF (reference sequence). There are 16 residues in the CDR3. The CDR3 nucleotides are TGTGCCACCAGCAGAGAGAAGCCACATGGGGCGTACGAGCAGTACTTC. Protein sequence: CATSREKPHGAYEQYF.

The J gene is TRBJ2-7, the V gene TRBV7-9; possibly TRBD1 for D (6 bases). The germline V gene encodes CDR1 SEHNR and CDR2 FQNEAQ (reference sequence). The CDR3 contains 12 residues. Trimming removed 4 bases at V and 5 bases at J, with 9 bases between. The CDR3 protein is CASSSQGNEQYF. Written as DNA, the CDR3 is TGTGCCAGCAGCTCACAGGGTAACGAGCAGTACTTC.

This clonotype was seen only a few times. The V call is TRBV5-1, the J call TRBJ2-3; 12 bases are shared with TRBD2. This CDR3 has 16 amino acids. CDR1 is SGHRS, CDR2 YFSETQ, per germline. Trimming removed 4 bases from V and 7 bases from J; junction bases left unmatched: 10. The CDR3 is CASSIVLAGGPNTQYF. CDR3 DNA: TGCGCCAGCAGCATTGTCCTAGCGGGGGGGCCTAATACGCAGTATTTT.

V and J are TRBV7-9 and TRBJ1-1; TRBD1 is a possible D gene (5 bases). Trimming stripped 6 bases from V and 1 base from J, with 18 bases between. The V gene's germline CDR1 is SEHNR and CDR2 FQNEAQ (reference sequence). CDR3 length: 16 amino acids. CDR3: CASRPIGSGPNTEAFF. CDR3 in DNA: TGTGCCAGCAGGCCTATAGGGTCGGGACCGAACACTGAAGCTTTCTTT.

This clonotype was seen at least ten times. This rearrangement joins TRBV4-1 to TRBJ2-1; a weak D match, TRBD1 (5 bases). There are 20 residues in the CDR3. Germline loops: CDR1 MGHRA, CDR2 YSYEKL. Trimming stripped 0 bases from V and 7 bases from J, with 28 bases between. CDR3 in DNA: TGCGCCAGCAGCCAAGATCAAGGGGATCTACAAAGGGGTTACAGGAATGAGCAGTTCTTC. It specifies CASSQDQGDLQRGYRNEQFF.

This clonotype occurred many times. In nucleotides, the CDR3 is TGCGCCAGCAGCATAGAGCAGGGGGGACAAGAGACCCAGTACTTC. Its translation is CASSIEQGGQETQYF. The rearrangement uses TRBV5-1 and TRBJ2-5; D possibly corresponds to TRBD1 (7 bases). Germline CDR1 reads SGHRS; CDR2 reads YFSETQ. The CDR3 runs 15 residues. V was trimmed by 4 bases and J by 2 bases, leaving 15 bases between them.

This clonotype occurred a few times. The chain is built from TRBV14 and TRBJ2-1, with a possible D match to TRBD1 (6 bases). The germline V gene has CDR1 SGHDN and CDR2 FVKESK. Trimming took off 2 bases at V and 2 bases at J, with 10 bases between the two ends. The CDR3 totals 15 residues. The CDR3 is CASSQIGTTYNEQFF. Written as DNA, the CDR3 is TGTGCCAGCAGCCAAATCGGGACAACCTACAATGAGCAGTTCTTC.

DNA of the CDR3: TGCAGTGCTAGAACTGGTACTGAAGCTTTCTTT. Amino acids: CSARTGTEAFF. V is TRBV20-1 and J is TRBJ1-1; D unclear. The length of the CDR3 is 11 residues. Germline values: CDR1 DFQATT, CDR2 SNEGSKA (reference sequence). The V gene lost 2 bases and the J gene lost 5 bases, with 6 bases spanning the gap.

The CDR3 spells CATSDSRLAGGPETQYF. The CDR3 nucleotides read TGTGCCACCAGTGATTCTCGGCTAGCGGGAGGGCCAGAGACCCAGTACTTC. The V gene is TRBV24-1, the J gene TRBJ2-5, with TRBD2 matching 12 bases. From germline, CDR1 is KGHDR and CDR2 SFDVKD. The CDR3 totals 17 residues. Germline trimming cut 2 bases from V and 4 bases from J; bases unmatched to any gene: 7.

CDR3 sequence reads: CATSRGWSNQPQHF. Here the CDR3 DNA reads TGTGCCACCAGCAGAGGGTGGAGCAATCAGCCCCAGCATTTT. The gene calls are TRBV15 and TRBJ1-5; D gene unclear. The CDR3 is 14 amino acids. Germline V gene data show CDR1 as LNHNV and CDR2 as YYDKDF (reference sequence). V dropped 1 base and J dropped 1 base, with 5 bases sitting between them.

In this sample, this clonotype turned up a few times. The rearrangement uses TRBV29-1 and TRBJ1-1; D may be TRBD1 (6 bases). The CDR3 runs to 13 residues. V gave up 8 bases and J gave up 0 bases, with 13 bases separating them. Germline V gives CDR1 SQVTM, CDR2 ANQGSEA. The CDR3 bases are TGCAGCTCCTGGACAGTCATGAACACTGAAGCTTTCTTT. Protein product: CSSWTVMNTEAFF.

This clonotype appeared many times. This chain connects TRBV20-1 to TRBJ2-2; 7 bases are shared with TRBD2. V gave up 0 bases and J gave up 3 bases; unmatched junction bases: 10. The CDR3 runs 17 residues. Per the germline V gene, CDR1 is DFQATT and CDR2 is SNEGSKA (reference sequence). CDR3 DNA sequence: TGCAGTGCTAGAGATAGGATTGGGCGGGGGTACACCGGGGAGCTGTTTTTT. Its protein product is CSARDRIGRGYTGELFF.

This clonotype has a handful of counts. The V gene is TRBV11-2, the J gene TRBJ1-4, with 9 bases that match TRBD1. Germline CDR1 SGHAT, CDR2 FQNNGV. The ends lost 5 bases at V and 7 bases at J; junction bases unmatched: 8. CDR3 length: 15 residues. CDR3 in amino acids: CASSPHRDRAEKLFF. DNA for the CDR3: TGTGCCAGCAGCCCGCACCGGGACAGGGCTGAAAAACTGTTTTTT.

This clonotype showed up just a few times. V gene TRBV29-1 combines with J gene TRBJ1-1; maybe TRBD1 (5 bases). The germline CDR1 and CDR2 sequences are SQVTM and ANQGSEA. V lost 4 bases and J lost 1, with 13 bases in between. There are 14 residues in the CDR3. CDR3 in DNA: TGCAGCGTTGTCCCAGGCCAGGGGAACACTGAAGCTTTCTTT. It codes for CSVVPGQGNTEAFF. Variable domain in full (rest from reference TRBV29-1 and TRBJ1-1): SAVISQKPSRDICQRGTSLTIQCQVDSQVTMMFWYRQQPGQSLTLIATANQGSEATYESGFVIDKFPISRPNLTFSTLTVSNMSPEDSSIYLCSVVPGQGNTEAFFGQGTRLTVV.

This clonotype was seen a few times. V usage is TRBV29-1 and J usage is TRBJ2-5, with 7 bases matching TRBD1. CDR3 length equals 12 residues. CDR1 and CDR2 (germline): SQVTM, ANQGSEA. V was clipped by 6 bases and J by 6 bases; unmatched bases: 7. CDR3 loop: CSVTQGDKTQYF. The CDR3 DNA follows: TGCAGCGTGACCCAGGGGGACAAGACCCAGTACTTC.

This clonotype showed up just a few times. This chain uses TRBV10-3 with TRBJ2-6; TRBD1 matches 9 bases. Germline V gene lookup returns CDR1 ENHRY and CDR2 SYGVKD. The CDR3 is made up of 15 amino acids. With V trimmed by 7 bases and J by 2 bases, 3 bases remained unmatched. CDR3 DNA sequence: TGTGCCATCAAAGGGACAGGGACTGGGGCCAACGTCCTGACTTTC. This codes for CAIKGTGTGANVLTF.

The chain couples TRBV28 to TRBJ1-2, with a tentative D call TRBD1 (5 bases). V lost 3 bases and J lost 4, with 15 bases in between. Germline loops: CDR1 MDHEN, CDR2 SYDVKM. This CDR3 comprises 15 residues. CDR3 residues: CASSFRDRPIYGYTF. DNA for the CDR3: TGTGCCAGCAGTTTTCGCGACAGACCCATCTATGGCTACACCTTC.

CDR3: CAISEWGGLGNTGELFF. The CDR3 DNA sequence: TGTGCCATCAGTGAGTGGGGGGGCCTTGGGAACACCGGGGAGCTGTTTTTT. This chain links TRBV10-3 with TRBJ2-2, with a possible D match to TRBD2 (7 bases). The germline V gene encodes CDR1 ENHRY and CDR2 SYGVKD. The CDR3 extends over 17 amino acids. The V end was cut by 1 base, the J end by 1 base, with 13 bases between.

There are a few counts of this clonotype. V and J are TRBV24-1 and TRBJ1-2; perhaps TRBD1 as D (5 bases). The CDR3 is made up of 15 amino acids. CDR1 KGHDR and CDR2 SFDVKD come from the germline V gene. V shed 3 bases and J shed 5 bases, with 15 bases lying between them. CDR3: CATSDRDGSFYGYTF. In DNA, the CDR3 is TGTGCCACCAGTGATCGGGACGGATCTTTTTATGGCTACACCTTC.

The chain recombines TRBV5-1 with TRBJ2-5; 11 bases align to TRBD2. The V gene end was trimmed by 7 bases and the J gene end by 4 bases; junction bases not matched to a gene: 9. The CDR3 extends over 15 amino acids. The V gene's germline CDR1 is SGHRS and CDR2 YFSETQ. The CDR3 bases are TGCGCCAGCTATCCCGGACTAGCGGGTGGAGAGACCCAGTACTTC. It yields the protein CASYPGLAGGETQYF.

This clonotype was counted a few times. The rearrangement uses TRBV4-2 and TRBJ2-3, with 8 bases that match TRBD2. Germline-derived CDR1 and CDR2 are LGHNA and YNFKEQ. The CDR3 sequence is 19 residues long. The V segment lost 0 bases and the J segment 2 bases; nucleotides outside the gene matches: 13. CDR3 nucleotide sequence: TGTGCCAGCAGCCAAGATCTTCCTCATGGAGCGGGGGTCACAGATACGCAGTATTTT. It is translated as CASSQDLPHGAGVTDTQYF.

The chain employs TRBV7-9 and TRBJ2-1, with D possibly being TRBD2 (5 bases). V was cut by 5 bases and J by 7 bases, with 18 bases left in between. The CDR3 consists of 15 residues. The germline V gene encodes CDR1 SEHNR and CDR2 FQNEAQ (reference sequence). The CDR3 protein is CASSELVGVGNEQFF. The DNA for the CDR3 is TGTGCCAGCAGCGAACTAGTGGGAGTAGGGAATGAGCAGTTCTTC.

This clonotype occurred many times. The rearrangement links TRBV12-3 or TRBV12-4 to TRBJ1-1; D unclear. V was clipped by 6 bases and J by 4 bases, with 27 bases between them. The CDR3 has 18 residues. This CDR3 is CASSRGLGAGKLITEAFF. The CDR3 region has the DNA TGTGCCAGCAGCCGCGGGTTGGGCGCGGGGAAGCTTATCACTGAAGCTTTCTTT.

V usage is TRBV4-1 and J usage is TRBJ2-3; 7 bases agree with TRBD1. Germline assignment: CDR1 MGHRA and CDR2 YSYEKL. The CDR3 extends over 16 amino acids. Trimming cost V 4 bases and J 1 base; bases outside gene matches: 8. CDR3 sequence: CASSPLGGQRTDTQYF. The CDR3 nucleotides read TGCGCCAGCAGCCCCCTTGGGGGACAGCGCACAGATACGCAGTATTTT.